The T cell receptor (beta chain) under discussion was sequenced for a study of blood T cell repertoires in COVID-19. About the study: Samples taken during acute and convalescent COVID-19 were collected in the United States, Italy and Spain.

The germline V gene has CDR1 MGHRA and CDR2 YSYEKL. The CDR3 loop spans 15 amino acids. V lost 0 bases and J lost 1, with 7 bases in between. Profiled with immunoSEQ multiplex PCR; TCRdb holds only in-frame clones, not every one. Among about 49,000 clones listed, 65% to 90% were seen once. The V gene is TRBV4-1, the J gene TRBJ1-5; D unresolved. The source material was peripheral blood. The TCR was taken from a woman aged 60-75 years with acute or convalescent COVID-19. CDR3 amino acids: CASSQELESNQPQHF. Here the CDR3 DNA reads TGCGCCAGCAGCCAAGAATTGGAGAGCAATCAGCCCCAGCATTTT.